A selection of T cell receptor beta chains follows, all from one sample in a study of radiotherapy plus CTLA-4 blockade in lung cancer. TCRdb's table, derived via immunoSEQ multiplex PCR, lists solely in-frame clones and lacks some. The sample includes more than 90,000 clones, about 86% of them seen just once. This sample comprised peripheral blood, obtained from a patient treated with radiotherapy plus ipilimumab. These receptors were obtained from a human donor with non-small cell lung cancer that progressed on radiotherapy plus ipilimumab. The CDR3 runs from the conserved cysteine through the conserved F or W. A D gene is named only where the DNA matches it firmly. Only some rows state a clone size, as once, few, many or a class for expanded clones.

clone size: .
J gene: TRBJ1-1
V gene: TRBV7-9
D gene: TRBD1
CDR3 DNA: TGTGCCAGCAGCTTAGGGGACAGGGTGAACACTGAAGCTTTCTTT
CDR3 protein: CASSLGDRVNTEAFF

clone size: .
J gene: TRBJ2-3
V gene: TRBV29-1
D gene: .
CDR3 DNA: TGCAGCGTTGGAGGGAACACAGATACGCAGTATTTT
CDR3 protein: CSVGGNTDTQYF

clone size: .
J gene: TRBJ2-5
V gene: TRBV5-4
D gene: TRBD1
CDR3 DNA: TGTGCCAGCAGCTCTAGACAGGGCGAGACCCAGTACTTC
CDR3 protein: CASSSRQGETQYF

clone size: .
J gene: TRBJ2-3
V gene: TRBV25-1
D gene: TRBD2
CDR3 DNA: TGTGCCACCTCAAGGACTAGCGGTAGCACAGATACGCAGTATTTT
CDR3 protein: CATSRTSGSTDTQYF

clone size: .
J gene: TRBJ1-3
V gene: TRBV15
D gene: .
CDR3 DNA: TGTGCCACCAGCAGGTCCCACTCTGGAAACACCATATATTTT
CDR3 protein: CATSRSHSGNTIYF

clone size: once
J gene: TRBJ2-1
V gene: TRBV5-1
D gene: .
CDR3 DNA: TGCGCCAGCAGCTCCCCCGGCAGGGTACGTCACAATGAGCAGTTCTTC
CDR3 protein: CASSSPGRVRHNEQFF

clone size: .
J gene: TRBJ2-7
V gene: TRBV4-1
D gene: .
CDR3 DNA: TGCGCCAGCAGCCAAGTATTCGGAAAGGGTGGATCCTACGAGCAGTACTTC
CDR3 protein: CASSQVFGKGGSYEQYF

clone size: .
J gene: TRBJ2-1
V gene: TRBV29-1
D gene: TRBD2
CDR3 DNA: TGCAGCGTTGAAGAAACTAGCGGGAGAACATTCTTC
CDR3 protein: CSVEETSGRTFF

clone size: .
J gene: TRBJ2-7
V gene: TRBV19
D gene: .
CDR3 DNA: TGTGCCAGTAGAGGCCTGAGCTCCTACGAGCAGTACTTC
CDR3 protein: CASRGLSSYEQYF

clone size: few
J gene: TRBJ1-4
V gene: TRBV25-1
D gene: .
CDR3 DNA: TGTGCCAGCAGTCTAGATGAAAAACTGTTTTTT
CDR3 protein: CASSLDEKLFF

clone size: .
J gene: TRBJ2-3
V gene: TRBV18
D gene: .
CDR3 DNA: TGTGCCAGCTCACTCGCCACAGATACGCAGTATTTT
CDR3 protein: CASSLATDTQYF

clone size: .
J gene: TRBJ2-1
V gene: TRBV10-3
D gene: .
CDR3 DNA: TGTGCCATCAGGGGGGGACTTCGGTACAATGAGCAGTTCTTC
CDR3 protein: CAIRGGLRYNEQFF

clone size: .
J gene: TRBJ1-2
V gene: TRBV15
D gene: .
CDR3 DNA: TGTGCCACCAGCAGGGGTAGAATAGAAAACTATGGCTACACCTTC
CDR3 protein: CATSRGRIENYGYTF

clone size: once
J gene: TRBJ1-4
V gene: TRBV11-2
D gene: .
CDR3 DNA: TGTGCCAGCAGCTTATGGGGGACAACTAATGAAAAACTGTTTTTT
CDR3 protein: CASSLWGTTNEKLFF

clone size: .
J gene: TRBJ1-1
V gene: TRBV30
D gene: .
CDR3 DNA: TGTGCCGGGAGAAACAGAGAGAACACTGAAGCTTTCTTT
CDR3 protein: CAGRNRENTEAFF

clone size: .
J gene: TRBJ2-7
V gene: TRBV29-1
D gene: .
CDR3 DNA: TGCAGCGTTGAAGCCGGCAGCTCCTACGAGCAGTACTTC
CDR3 protein: CSVEAGSSYEQYF

clone size: few
J gene: TRBJ2-1
V gene: TRBV4-1
D gene: .
CDR3 DNA: TGCGCCAGCAGCCAAGATTTAACGGGACGCAATGAGCAGTTCTTC
CDR3 protein: CASSQDLTGRNEQFF

clone size: .
J gene: TRBJ2-5
V gene: TRBV2
D gene: .
CDR3 DNA: TGTGCCAGCAGCCCCTTGGGGGCGGGGGAAGGAGAGACCCAGTACTTC
CDR3 protein: CASSPLGAGEGETQYF

clone size: once
J gene: TRBJ1-5
V gene: TRBV7-9
D gene: TRBD1
CDR3 DNA: TGTGCCAGCAGCCATTGGACAGGGACGGGCAATCAGCCCCAGCATTTT
CDR3 protein: CASSHWTGTGNQPQHF

clone size: .
J gene: TRBJ2-4
V gene: TRBV6-1
D gene: TRBD2
CDR3 DNA: TGTGCCAGCAGTGGGAGGGAGGGGAACATTCAGTACTTC
CDR3 protein: CASSGREGNIQYF

clone size: few
J gene: TRBJ2-7
V gene: TRBV18
D gene: .
CDR3 DNA: TGTGCCAGCTCACCGAGATACGAGCAGTACTTC
CDR3 protein: CASSPRYEQYF

clone size: few
J gene: TRBJ2-3
V gene: TRBV6-5
D gene: .
CDR3 DNA: TGTGCCAGCAGTGGGACTTCCATCACAGATACGCAGTATTTT
CDR3 protein: CASSGTSITDTQYF

clone size: once
J gene: TRBJ2-3
V gene: TRBV28
D gene: TRBD2
CDR3 DNA: TGTGCCAGCCAGCAGCGGGGGGGAGGGATAGATACGCAGTATTTT
CDR3 protein: CASQQRGGGIDTQYF

clone size: .
J gene: TRBJ2-5
V gene: TRBV6-1
D gene: TRBD2
CDR3 DNA: TGTGCCAGCAGCGTTGAGCGGGAGGGCCTGAAGACCCAGTACTTC
CDR3 protein: CASSVEREGLKTQYF

clone size: .
J gene: TRBJ2-5
V gene: TRBV1
D gene: .
CDR3 DNA: TGCACCAGCAGCCAAGAGAGCCTCCAAGAGACCCAGTACTTC
CDR3 protein: CTSSQESLQETQYF

clone size: .
J gene: TRBJ2-1
V gene: TRBV5-1
D gene: .
CDR3 DNA: TGCGCCAGCAGCCTGGGGTATGAGCAGTTCTTC
CDR3 protein: CASSLGYEQFF

clone size: few
J gene: TRBJ1-2
V gene: TRBV7-9
D gene: .
CDR3 DNA: TGTGCCAGCAGGGCAAGGGGAGGGGACCTCATAGACTATGGCTACACCTTC
CDR3 protein: CASRARGGDLIDYGYTF

clone size: .
J gene: TRBJ2-5
V gene: TRBV28
D gene: TRBD2
CDR3 DNA: TGTGCCAGCAGCCCCACCCTAGCGGTTCAAGAGACCCAGTACTTC
CDR3 protein: CASSPTLAVQETQYF

clone size: few
J gene: TRBJ1-1
V gene: TRBV2
D gene: TRBD1
CDR3 DNA: TGTGCCAGCAACAGGGGATGGGACACTGAAGCTTTCTTT
CDR3 protein: CASNRGWDTEAFF

clone size: .
J gene: TRBJ2-1
V gene: TRBV11-3
D gene: TRBD2
CDR3 DNA: TGTGCCAGCAGCTTTGGGACTAGGCCTAACAATGAGCAGTTCTTC
CDR3 protein: CASSFGTRPNNEQFF

clone size: few
J gene: TRBJ2-7
V gene: TRBV5-1
D gene: TRBD2
CDR3 DNA: TGCGCCAGCAGCTTGGGCGGGAGCTCCTACGAGCAGTACTTC
CDR3 protein: CASSLGGSSYEQYF

clone size: .
J gene: TRBJ2-1
V gene: TRBV5-1
D gene: .
CDR3 DNA: TGCGCCAGCACCCCCTGGGCGGGGTCCGTTGAGCAGTTCTTC
CDR3 protein: CASTPWAGSVEQFF

clone size: .
J gene: TRBJ2-7
V gene: TRBV2
D gene: TRBD2
CDR3 DNA: TGTGCCAGCAGTGGTCAGCGGGGGAGCTCCTACGAGCAGTACTTC
CDR3 protein: CASSGQRGSSYEQYF

clone size: .
J gene: TRBJ2-5
V gene: TRBV14
D gene: TRBD1
CDR3 DNA: TGTGCCAGCAGCCCACATAAGGACAGGCGAACCGTGTCCCAGTACTTC
CDR3 protein: CASSPHKDRRTVSQYF

clone size: .
J gene: TRBJ2-5
V gene: TRBV19
D gene: TRBD2
CDR3 DNA: TGTGCCAGTAGCCCCGGGACTAGAGGGACGGAGACCCAGTACTTC
CDR3 protein: CASSPGTRGTETQYF

clone size: .
J gene: TRBJ2-6
V gene: TRBV19
D gene: .
CDR3 DNA: TGTGCCAGTAGTTATGGGACATTCATCGCTGGGGCCAACGTCCTGACTTTC
CDR3 protein: CASSYGTFIAGANVLTF

clone size: few
J gene: TRBJ2-1
V gene: TRBV2
D gene: .
CDR3 DNA: TGTGCCAGCAGTGAAGCTAACACGGACGGCAGGCCGTGGAATGAGCAGTTCTTC
CDR3 protein: CASSEANTDGRPWNEQFF

clone size: .
J gene: TRBJ1-5
V gene: TRBV6-6
D gene: .
CDR3 DNA: TGTGCCAGCAGATCGGGACCGAACAATCAGCCCCAGCATTTT
CDR3 protein: CASRSGPNNQPQHF

clone size: .
J gene: TRBJ2-3
V gene: TRBV9
D gene: TRBD2
CDR3 DNA: TGTGCCAGCAGCGCTACTAGCGGGGGGGGCTTTAACACAGATACGCAGTATTTT
CDR3 protein: CASSATSGGGFNTDTQYF

clone size: .
J gene: TRBJ2-3
V gene: TRBV13
D gene: TRBD2
CDR3 DNA: TGTGCCAGCAGCCTTACGACTAGCGGAAGGGCCGGAGATACGCAGTATTTT
CDR3 protein: CASSLTTSGRAGDTQYF

clone size: .
J gene: TRBJ2-6
V gene: TRBV2
D gene: .
CDR3 DNA: TGTGCCAGCAGGAAACTGGTCTCTGGGGCCAACGTCCTGACTTTC
CDR3 protein: CASRKLVSGANVLTF

clone size: .
J gene: TRBJ2-1
V gene: TRBV7-9
D gene: TRBD2
CDR3 DNA: TGTGCCAGCAGCTCCTCGGGACTACCTACACCCAATGAGCAGTTCTTC
CDR3 protein: CASSSSGLPTPNEQFF

clone size: .
J gene: TRBJ1-2
V gene: TRBV5-6
D gene: TRBD1
CDR3 DNA: TGTGCCAGCAGCTTTGGACAGGTCTTTAACTATGGCTACACCTTC
CDR3 protein: CASSFGQVFNYGYTF

clone size: .
J gene: TRBJ2-5
V gene: TRBV5-1
D gene: .
CDR3 DNA: TGCGCCAGCAGCTCAGGGGGGGCCCAAGAGACCCAGTACTTC
CDR3 protein: CASSSGGAQETQYF

clone size: .
J gene: TRBJ2-1
V gene: TRBV4-2
D gene: TRBD2
CDR3 DNA: TGTGCCAGCAGCCAAGAGTTAGTGAGCGGGAGTAATGAGCAGTTCTTC
CDR3 protein: CASSQELVSGSNEQFF

clone size: few
J gene: TRBJ2-7
V gene: TRBV18
D gene: .
CDR3 DNA: TGTGCCAGCTCATCGGGACTTAATTTAGAGCAGTACTTC
CDR3 protein: CASSSGLNLEQYF

clone size: .
J gene: TRBJ2-7
V gene: TRBV6-1
D gene: .
CDR3 DNA: TGTGCCAGCAGTGTTTGGGGGCCGGGGGAGCAGTACTTC
CDR3 protein: CASSVWGPGEQYF

clone size: .
J gene: TRBJ2-4
V gene: TRBV6-9
D gene: TRBD2
CDR3 DNA: TGTGCCAGCACCTCAGGACTAGCGCTAGTTCTAGCCAAAAACATTCAGTACTTC
CDR3 protein: CASTSGLALVLAKNIQYF

clone size: .
J gene: TRBJ2-7
V gene: TRBV21-1
D gene: .
CDR3 DNA: TGTGCCAGCAGCAAGCGAGGACCCTATACCTACGAGCAGTACTTC
CDR3 protein: CASSKRGPYTYEQYF